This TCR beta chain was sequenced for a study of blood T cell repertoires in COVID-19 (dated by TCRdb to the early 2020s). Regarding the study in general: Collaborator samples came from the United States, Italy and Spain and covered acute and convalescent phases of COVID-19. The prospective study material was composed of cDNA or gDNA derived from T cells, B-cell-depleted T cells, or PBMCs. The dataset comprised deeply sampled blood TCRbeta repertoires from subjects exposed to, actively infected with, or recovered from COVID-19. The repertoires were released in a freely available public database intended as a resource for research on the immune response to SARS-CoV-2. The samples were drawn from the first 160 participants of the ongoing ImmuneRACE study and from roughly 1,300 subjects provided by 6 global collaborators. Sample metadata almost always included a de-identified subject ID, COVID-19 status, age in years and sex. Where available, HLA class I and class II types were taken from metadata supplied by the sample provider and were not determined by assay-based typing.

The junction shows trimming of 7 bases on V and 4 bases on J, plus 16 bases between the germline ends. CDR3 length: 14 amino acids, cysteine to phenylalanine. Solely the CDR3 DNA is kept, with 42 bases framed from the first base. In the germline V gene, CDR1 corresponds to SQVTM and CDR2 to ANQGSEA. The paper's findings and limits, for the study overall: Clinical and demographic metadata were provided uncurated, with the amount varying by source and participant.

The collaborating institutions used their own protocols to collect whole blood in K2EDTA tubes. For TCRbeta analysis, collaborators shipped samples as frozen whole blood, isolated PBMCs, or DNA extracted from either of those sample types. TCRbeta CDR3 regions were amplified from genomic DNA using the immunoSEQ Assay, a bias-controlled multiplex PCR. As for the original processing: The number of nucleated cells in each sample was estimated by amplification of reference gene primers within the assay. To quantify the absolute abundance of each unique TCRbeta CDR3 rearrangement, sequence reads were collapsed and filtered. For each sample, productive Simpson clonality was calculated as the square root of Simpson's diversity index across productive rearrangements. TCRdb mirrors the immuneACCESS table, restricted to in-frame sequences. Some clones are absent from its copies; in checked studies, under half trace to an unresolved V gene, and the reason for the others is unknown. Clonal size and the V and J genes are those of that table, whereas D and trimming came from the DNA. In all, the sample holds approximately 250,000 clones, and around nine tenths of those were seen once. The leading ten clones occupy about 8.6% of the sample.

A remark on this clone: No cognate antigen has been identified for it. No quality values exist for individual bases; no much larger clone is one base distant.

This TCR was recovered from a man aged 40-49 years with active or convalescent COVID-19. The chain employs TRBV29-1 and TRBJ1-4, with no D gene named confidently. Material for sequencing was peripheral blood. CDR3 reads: CSATGRSLNEKLFF. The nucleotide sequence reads TGCAGCGCCACCGGGAGATCCCTTAATGAAAAACTGTTTTTT.